This T cell receptor (beta chain) was sequenced in a study of patients and donors after allogeneic stem cell transplantation. CDR3 length: 15 amino acids. V lost 3 bases to trimming and J lost 11 bases, with 17 bases between them. TCRdb reanalysed the RT-PCR reads using MiXCR and keeps one entry per CDR3 protein. The data hold about 210,000 distinct CDR3 sequences, with around 41% observed a single time. A few counts support this clonotype. The chain joins TRBV12-3 or TRBV12-4 to TRBJ1-6; D is possibly TRBD1 (5 bases). The sequence was collected from a human donor who was either an allogeneic HSCT recipient or a stem cell or donor lymphocyte infusion donor (not recorded which). It is not recorded whose cells these are; they may come from a transplant donor. The sequenced sample was blood, either unsorted or a sorted T cell fraction (not recorded which). CDR3 amino acids: CASSLSSGGKPPLHF. The DNA for the CDR3 is TGTGCCAGCAGTTTGAGTTCCGGGGGGAAGCCACCCCTCCACTTT.